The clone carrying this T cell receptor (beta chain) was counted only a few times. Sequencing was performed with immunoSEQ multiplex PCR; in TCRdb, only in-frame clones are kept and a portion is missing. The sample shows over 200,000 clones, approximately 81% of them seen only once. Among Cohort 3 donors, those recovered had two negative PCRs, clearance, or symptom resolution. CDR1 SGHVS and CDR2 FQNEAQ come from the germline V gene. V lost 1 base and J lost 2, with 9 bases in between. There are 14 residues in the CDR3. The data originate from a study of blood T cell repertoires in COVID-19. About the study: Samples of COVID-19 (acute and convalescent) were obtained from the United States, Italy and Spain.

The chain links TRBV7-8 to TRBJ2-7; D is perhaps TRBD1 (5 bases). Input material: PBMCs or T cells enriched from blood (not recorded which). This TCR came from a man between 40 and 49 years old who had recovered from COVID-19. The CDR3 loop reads CASSLGRVTYEQYF. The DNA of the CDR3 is TGTGCCAGCAGCTTAGGCAGGGTGACCTACGAGCAGTACTTC.